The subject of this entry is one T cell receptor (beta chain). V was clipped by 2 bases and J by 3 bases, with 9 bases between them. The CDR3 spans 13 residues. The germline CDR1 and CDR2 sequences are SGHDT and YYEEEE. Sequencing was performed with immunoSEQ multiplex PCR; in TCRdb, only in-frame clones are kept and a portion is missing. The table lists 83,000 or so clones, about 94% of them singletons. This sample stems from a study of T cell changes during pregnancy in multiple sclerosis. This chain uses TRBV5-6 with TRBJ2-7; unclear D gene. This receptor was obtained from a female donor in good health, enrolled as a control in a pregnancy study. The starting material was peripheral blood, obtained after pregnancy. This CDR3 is CASSFRHFYEQYF. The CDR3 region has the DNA TGTGCCAGCAGCTTTAGACACTTCTACGAGCAGTACTTC. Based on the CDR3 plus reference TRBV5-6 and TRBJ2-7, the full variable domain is DAGVTQSPTHLIKTRGQQVTLRCSPKSGHDTVSWYQQALGQGPQFIFQYYEEEERQRGNFPDRFSGHQFPNYSSELNVNALLLGDSALYLCASSFRHFYEQYFGPGTRLTVT.